Shown below are 32 T cell receptor beta chains from a single sample sequenced in a study of shared clonotypes between healthy human individuals. Using immunoSEQ multiplex PCR, the repertoire was profiled, and TCRdb retains in-frame clones only, with some absent. This table has over a million clones, roughly 96% appearing once. The sample consisted of naive CD4+ T cells sorted from blood. Subset denoted: CD45RA+ positively selected. These TCRs come from a man between 25 and 39 years old in good health.

The V and J genes are TRBV27 and TRBJ2-7; D uncertain. Per the germline V gene, CDR1 is MNHEY and CDR2 is SMNVEV (reference sequence). This CDR3 region has 14 residues. Trimming left V 5 bases short and J 5 bases short, with 16 bases between. The CDR3 reads CASSKLGSFNEQYF. The CDR3 region has the DNA TGTGCCAGCAGTAAGTTAGGCAGTTTCAACGAGCAGTACTTC.

Here the CDR3 reads CASSSPPAAYNEQFF. CDR3 bases: TGTGCCAGCAGCTCTCCGCCAGCGGCCTACAATGAGCAGTTCTTC. The rearrangement links TRBV9 to TRBJ2-1; possibly TRBD2 for D (5 bases). V dropped 4 bases and J dropped 2 bases, with 13 bases sitting between them. The CDR3 sequence is 15 residues long. From germline, CDR1 is SGDLS and CDR2 YYNGEE.

The CDR3 here is CASGRDRGANYGYTF. CDR3 DNA: TGTGCCAGTGGTAGGGACAGGGGAGCTAACTATGGCTACACCTTC. The rearrangement links TRBV19 to TRBJ1-2; TRBD1 aligns across 10 bases. CDR1 and CDR2 from the germline V gene are LNHDA and SQIVND (reference sequence). With V trimmed by 8 bases and J by 0 bases, 6 bases remained unmatched. This CDR3 has 15 residues.

This chain uses TRBV7-9 with TRBJ1-2; the D gene is possibly TRBD1 (5 bases). CDR1 and CDR2 from the germline V gene are SEHNR and FQNEAQ (reference sequence). The V end lost 4 bases, the J end lost 7 bases, and 10 bases lay between the germline ends. This CDR3 has 12 residues. CDR3 coding DNA: TGTGCCAGCAGCTCCGGGGGTTTTGGCTACACCTTC. Protein sequence: CASSSGGFGYTF.

The rearrangement links TRBV25-1 to TRBJ1-3, with 12 positions matching TRBD1. Germline loops: CDR1 MGHDK, CDR2 SYGVNS. This CDR3 has 16 amino acids. With V trimmed by 8 bases and J by 5 bases, 10 bases remained unmatched. CDR3 region: CASQPPGTGGRNTIYF. The CDR3 region has the DNA TGTGCCAGCCAACCCCCAGGGACAGGGGGCCGAAACACCATATATTTT. The full variable domain, in which reference TRBV25-1 and TRBJ1-3 provide the parts outside the CDR3, is EADIYQTPRYLVIGTGKKITLECSQTMGHDKMYWYQQDPGMELHLIHYSYGVNSTEKGDLSSESTVSRIRTEHFPLTLESARPSHTSQYLCASQPPGTGGRNTIYFGEGSWLTVV.

Comment on this clone: Other DNA sequences in this sample translate to the same CDR3. V gene TRBV18 combines with J gene TRBJ2-3; TRBD2 matches 10 bases. The CDR3 spans 16 residues. V shed 0 bases and J 2 bases; nucleotides not matched to a gene: 2. Germline lookup yields CDR1 KGHSH and CDR2 LQKENI. The chain's CDR3 is CASSPPSGRATDTQYF. CDR3 in DNA: TGTGCCAGCTCACCACCGAGCGGGAGGGCCACAGATACGCAGTATTTT.

The count of this clone is one. The chain combines TRBV7-2 with TRBJ2-5; no clear D. The CDR3 contains 14 residues. Germline lookup yields CDR1 SGHTA and CDR2 FQGNSA. The germline V and J ends were trimmed by 5 bases and 3 bases, with 13 bases remaining between them. This CDR3 is CASSRDNFKETQYF. The CDR3 nucleotides are TGTGCCAGCAGCCGCGATAACTTCAAAGAGACCCAGTACTTC.

The rearrangement joins TRBV6-1 to TRBJ1-5, with TRBD1 as a possible D gene (6 bases). V was trimmed by 4 bases and J by 6 bases, leaving 16 bases between them. This CDR3 region has 15 residues. Germline V gene data show CDR1 as MNHNS and CDR2 as SASEGT. The CDR3 loop reads CASSVDQRGVQPQHF. CDR3 bases: TGTGCCAGCAGTGTCGACCAAAGGGGGGTTCAGCCCCAGCATTTT.

This clone showed up just a few times. The genes are TRBV29-1 and TRBJ2-6, with D hard to call. Germline V gene sequence: CDR1 SQVTM, CDR2 ANQGSEA. This CDR3 spans 13 amino acids. Deletions cut 3 bases from V and 2 bases from J, with 5 bases between. CDR3 in DNA: TGCAGCGTTGAGCAGGCTGGGGCCAACGTCCTGACTTTC. It yields the protein CSVEQAGANVLTF.

The chain joins TRBV10-1 to TRBJ2-1, with 10 bases fitting TRBD2. Germline V gene data show CDR1 as WNHNN and CDR2 as SYGVQD (reference sequence). This CDR3 contains 18 residues. Germline trimming cut 5 bases from V and 6 bases from J; bases unmatched to any gene: 16. CDR3 sequence reads: CASSLLAGEGFESNEQFF. The CDR3 DNA follows: TGCGCCAGCAGTCTCCTAGCGGGAGAAGGATTTGAGTCCAATGAGCAGTTCTTC.

The table lists this clone with a count of one. The chain has TRBV5-1 and TRBJ2-7; D not resolved. Germline V lookup: CDR1 SGHRS, CDR2 YFSETQ. V was cut by 4 bases and J by 0 bases, with 14 bases left in between. This CDR3 contains 15 residues. DNA for the CDR3: TGCGCCAGCAGCCCGGGCCAGTCCCTCTCCTACGAGCAGTACTTC. This codes for CASSPGQSLSYEQYF. Filled out from reference TRBV5-1 and TRBJ2-7, the complete variable domain reads KAGVTQTPRYLIKTRGQQVTLSCSPISGHRSVSWYQQTPGQGLQFLFEYFSETQRNKGNFPGRFSGRQFSNSRSEMNVSTLELGDSALYLCASSPGQSLSYEQYFGPGTRLTVT.

The gene calls are TRBV7-2 and TRBJ1-2; D not resolved. Trimming took 2 bases from V and 4 from J, leaving 11 bases between them. The CDR3 totals 14 residues. CDR1 and CDR2 (germline): SGHTA, FQGNSA. As DNA, the CDR3 is TGTGCCAGCAGCTTATTGGGTAGCTCCTATGGCTACACCTTC. Its translation: CASSLLGSSYGYTF.

CDR3 in DNA: TGCAGCGTTGAAGATCTCACAGGGAACACTGAAGCTTTCTTT. Protein: CSVEDLTGNTEAFF. The J gene is TRBJ1-1, the V gene TRBV29-1; TRBD1 is a possible D gene (5 bases). The germline V gene has CDR1 SQVTM and CDR2 ANQGSEA. Trimming removed 0 bases from V and 1 base from J, with 9 bases in between. The CDR3 is made up of 14 amino acids.

The chain has TRBV2 and TRBJ1-2, with TRBD1 as a possible D gene (5 bases). CDR3 length: 14 residues. Trimming stripped 3 bases from V and 1 base from J, with 9 bases between. CDR1 and CDR2 from the germline V gene are SNHLY and FYNNEI. CDR3 coding DNA: TGTGCCAGCAGTGAGACGACAGTTAACTATGGCTACACCTTC. Its protein is CASSETTVNYGYTF.

V usage is TRBV2 and J usage is TRBJ1-5; D remains unclear. This CDR3 comprises 13 residues. CDR1 SNHLY and CDR2 FYNNEI come from the germline V gene. The V gene lost 5 bases and the J gene lost 5 bases, with 10 bases spanning the gap. The CDR3 coding sequence is TGTGCCAGCAGTCGAAGGGAGGATCAGCCCCAGCATTTT. Its protein is CASSRREDQPQHF.

The gene calls are TRBV10-3 and TRBJ2-1; 11 nucleotides align to TRBD2. Germline loops: CDR1 ENHRY, CDR2 SYGVKD. The CDR3 sequence is 18 residues long. With 4 bases clipped from V and 9 bases from J, the junction kept 17 bases outside the gene matches. DNA for the CDR3: TGTGCCATCAGTGGAAAAGCGACTAGCGGGACGTTGGCAGGTGAGCAGTTCTTC. It yields the protein CAISGKATSGTLAGEQFF.

V usage is TRBV28 and J usage is TRBJ2-7; no definite D call. The CDR3 consists of 17 residues. Per germline, CDR1 MDHEN and CDR2 SYDVKM. Trimming stripped 2 bases from V and 0 bases from J, with 17 bases between. The CDR3 sequence is CASSLRGIGPSSYEQYF. The CDR3 DNA follows: TGTGCCAGCAGTTTACGAGGAATTGGCCCCAGCTCCTACGAGCAGTACTTC. Complete variable domain (other parts from reference TRBV28 and TRBJ2-7): DVKVTQSSRYLVKRTGEKVFLECVQDMDHENMFWYRQDPGLGLRLIYFSYDVKMKEKGDIPEGYSVSREKKERFSLILESASTNQTSMYLCASSLRGIGPSSYEQYFGPGTRLTVT.

This chain connects TRBV23-1 to TRBJ1-1; D gene uncertain. TRBV23-1 is given ORF status, its function remaining uncertain. Trimming took off 2 bases at V and 6 bases at J, with 7 bases between the two ends. The CDR3 has 12 amino acids. CDR3 loop: CASSQPDAEAFF. The DNA of the CDR3 is TGCGCCAGCAGTCAACCTGACGCTGAAGCTTTCTTT.

V and J are TRBV11-3 and TRBJ2-1; TRBD2 matches 8 bases. Looked up from germline, CDR1 is SGHNT and CDR2 is YENEEA. The CDR3 loop spans 14 amino acids. With V trimmed by 5 bases and J by 6 bases, 6 bases remained unmatched. The CDR3 DNA follows: TGTGCCAGCAGCCTGGGACTAGTCGGCAATGAGCAGTTCTTC. This encodes CASSLGLVGNEQFF.

The chain is built from TRBV18 and TRBJ1-5; a weak D match, TRBD1 (6 bases). The V end was cut by 5 bases, the J end by 2 bases, with 10 bases between. Per the germline V gene, CDR1 is KGHSH and CDR2 is LQKENI. This CDR3 has 14 amino acids. This CDR3 reads CASSDRGGNQPQHF. In DNA form, the CDR3 reads TGTGCCAGCTCAGATAGGGGGGGCAATCAGCCCCAGCATTTT.

The CDR3 protein is CASSPSQTSGRVTYNEQFF. The CDR3, as DNA: TGTGCCAGCAGCCCATCACAGACTAGCGGGAGGGTCACCTACAATGAGCAGTTCTTC. This sequence joins TRBV7-9 and TRBJ2-1; TRBD2 agrees at 14 bases. The CDR3 contains 19 residues. After removal of 5 bases from V and 2 bases from J, the junction contained 11 bases not matched to a gene. Per germline, CDR1 SEHNR and CDR2 FQNEAQ (reference sequence).

This clone was recorded once. This sequence joins TRBV5-5 and TRBJ2-3, with D tentatively TRBD1 (6 bases). Germline V gene lookup returns CDR1 SGHKS and CDR2 YYEKEE (reference sequence). V was trimmed by 4 bases and J by 2 bases, leaving 17 bases between them. The CDR3 totals 16 residues. The CDR3 is CASSLLRGEPTDTQYF. CDR3 bases: TGTGCCAGCAGCCTCCTCAGGGGAGAGCCCACAGATACGCAGTATTTT.

The rearrangement uses TRBV5-1 and TRBJ2-2; D might be TRBD2 (5 bases). CDR3 size: 14 residues. Per germline, CDR1 SGHRS and CDR2 YFSETQ. V dropped 4 bases and J dropped 1 base, with 8 bases sitting between them. The CDR3 sequence is CASSPDWNTGELFF. As DNA, the CDR3 is TGCGCCAGCAGCCCGGACTGGAACACCGGGGAGCTGTTTTTT. Filled out from reference TRBV5-1 and TRBJ2-2, the complete variable domain reads KAGVTQTPRYLIKTRGQQVTLSCSPISGHRSVSWYQQTPGQGLQFLFEYFSETQRNKGNFPGRFSGRQFSNSRSEMNVSTLELGDSALYLCASSPDWNTGELFFGEGSRLTVL.

The gene calls are TRBV18 and TRBJ2-5, with 15 bases that match TRBD2. Germline trimming cut 3 bases from V and 4 bases from J; bases unmatched to any gene: 3. The CDR3 is made up of 16 amino acids. Germline-derived CDR1 and CDR2 are KGHSH and LQKENI. The CDR3 DNA reads TGTGCCAGCTCACCCTCGGGACTAGCGGGGGGAGAGACCCAGTACTTC. Its protein is CASSPSGLAGGETQYF. The full variable domain, completed using reference TRBV18 and TRBJ2-5, is NAGVMQNPRHLVRRRGQEARLRCSPMKGHSHVYWYRQLPEEGLKFMVYLQKENIIDESGMPKERFSAEFPKEGPSILRIQQVVRGDSAAYFCASSPSGLAGGETQYFGPGTRLLVL.

This chain links TRBV6-1 with TRBJ2-7; possibly TRBD1 for D (6 bases). The CDR3 runs 19 residues. Germline values: CDR1 MNHNS, CDR2 SASEGT. V was trimmed by 0 bases and J by 0 bases, leaving 21 bases between them. The CDR3 sequence: CASSEAVVLGASGSYEQYF. The CDR3, as DNA: TGTGCCAGCAGTGAAGCGGTGGTCTTGGGGGCCAGTGGCTCCTACGAGCAGTACTTC.

This sequence joins TRBV4-3 and TRBJ2-1; TRBD2 aligns across 7 bases. The V segment lost 1 base and the J segment 0 bases; nucleotides outside the gene matches: 6. CDR3 length: 17 amino acids. Germline lookup yields CDR1 LGHNA and CDR2 YSLEER. CDR3 in DNA: TGCGCCAGCAGCCAAGCTTTATGGGACTACTCCTACAATGAGCAGTTCTTC. It yields the protein CASSQALWDYSYNEQFF.

This sequence joins TRBV7-9 and TRBJ2-3, with 12 bases identical to TRBD2. Looked up from germline, CDR1 is SEHNR and CDR2 is FQNEAQ (reference sequence). The CDR3 is 18 amino acids. J gave up 0 bases and V 5 bases, and 9 bases lay outside the gene matches. CDR3 sequence: CASSLTSGRTISTDTQYF. The CDR3 region has the DNA TGTGCCAGCAGCCTCACTAGCGGGAGGACTATTAGCACAGATACGCAGTATTTT.

This clone has just one count. The chain combines TRBV9 with TRBJ1-1, with D possibly TRBD1 on 6 matching bases. CDR1 and CDR2 (germline): SGDLS, YYNGEE. V was shortened by 1 base and J by 4 bases, with 14 bases between the two germline ends. This CDR3 comprises 15 residues. The CDR3 is CASSVWDKPGTEAFF. CDR3 sequence (DNA): TGTGCCAGCAGCGTATGGGACAAACCGGGCACTGAAGCTTTCTTT.

In DNA form, the CDR3 reads TGCGCCAGCATGGGGAACTACGAGCAGTACTTC. Translated: CASMGNYEQYF. The chain links TRBV10-2 to TRBJ2-7; no definite D call. Germline V gene data show CDR1 as WSHSY and CDR2 as SAAADI. With 7 bases removed from V and 3 bases from J, the gap between germline ends came to 7 bases. CDR3 size: 11 residues.

The chain employs TRBV6-1 and TRBJ2-7; perhaps TRBD1 as D (6 bases). The ends were cut back, 5 bases at V and 3 bases at J, with 14 bases in the middle. This CDR3 region has 14 residues. CDR1 and CDR2 (germline): MNHNS, SASEGT. The CDR3 sequence: CASSQGPSRYEQYF. DNA of the CDR3: TGTGCCAGCAGTCAGGGGCCATCTCGCTACGAGCAGTACTTC.

The rearrangement joins TRBV28 to TRBJ2-3; a weak D match, TRBD2 (5 bases). CDR1 and CDR2 from the germline V gene are MDHEN and SYDVKM. The CDR3 spans 14 residues. Trimming pared 6 bases from V and 0 bases from J, leaving 10 bases between. The CDR3 loop is CASRSSGSTDTQYF. CDR3 DNA: TGTGCCAGCAGATCAAGCGGTAGCACAGATACGCAGTATTTT.

The rearrangement links TRBV5-5 to TRBJ2-7, with TRBD1 matching over 8 bases. This CDR3 region has 14 residues. The V and J ends lost 9 bases and 7 bases, in that order; junction bases with no gene match: 15. Looked up from germline, CDR1 is SGHKS and CDR2 is YYEKEE (reference sequence). The CDR3, as DNA: TGTGCCACCAACGCAATGACAGGGGTAGGAGAGCAGTACTTC. This encodes CATNAMTGVGEQYF.